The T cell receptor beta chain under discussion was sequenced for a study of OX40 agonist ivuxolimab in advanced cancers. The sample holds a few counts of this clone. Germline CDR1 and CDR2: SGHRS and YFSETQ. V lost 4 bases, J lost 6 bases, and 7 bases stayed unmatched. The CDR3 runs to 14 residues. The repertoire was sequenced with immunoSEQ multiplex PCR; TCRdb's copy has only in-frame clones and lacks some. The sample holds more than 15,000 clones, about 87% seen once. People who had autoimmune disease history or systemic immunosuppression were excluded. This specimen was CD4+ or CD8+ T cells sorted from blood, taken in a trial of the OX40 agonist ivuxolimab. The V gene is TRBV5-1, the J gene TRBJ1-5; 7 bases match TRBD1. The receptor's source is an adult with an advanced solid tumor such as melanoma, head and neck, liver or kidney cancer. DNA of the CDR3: TGCGCCAGCAGCCCCGAAGGGGGCGGTCAGCCCCAGCATTTT. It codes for CASSPEGGGQPQHF.